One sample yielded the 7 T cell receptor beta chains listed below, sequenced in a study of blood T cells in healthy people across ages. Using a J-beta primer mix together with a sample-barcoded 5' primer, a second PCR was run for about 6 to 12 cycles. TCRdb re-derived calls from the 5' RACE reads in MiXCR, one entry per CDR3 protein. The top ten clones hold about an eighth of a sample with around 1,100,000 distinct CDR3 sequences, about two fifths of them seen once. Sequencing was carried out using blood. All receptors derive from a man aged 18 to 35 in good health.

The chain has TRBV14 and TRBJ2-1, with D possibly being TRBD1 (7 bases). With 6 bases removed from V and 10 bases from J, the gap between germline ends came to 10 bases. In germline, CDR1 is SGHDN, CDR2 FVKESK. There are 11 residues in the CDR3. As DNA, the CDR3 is TGTGCCAGCAGATCAGGGGGGGAGCAGTTCTTC. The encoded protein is CASRSGGEQFF.

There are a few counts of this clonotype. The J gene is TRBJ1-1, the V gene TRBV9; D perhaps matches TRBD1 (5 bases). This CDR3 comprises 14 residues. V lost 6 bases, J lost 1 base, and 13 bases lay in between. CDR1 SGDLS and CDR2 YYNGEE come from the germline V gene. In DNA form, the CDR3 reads TGTGCCAGCAACCCCGCCGGGACGAACACTGAAGCTTTCTTT. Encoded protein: CASNPAGTNTEAFF.

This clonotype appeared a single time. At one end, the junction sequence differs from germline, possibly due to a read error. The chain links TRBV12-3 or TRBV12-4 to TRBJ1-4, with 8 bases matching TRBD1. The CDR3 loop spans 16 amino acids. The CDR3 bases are TGTGCCAGCAGTGGGCGACTCAGGGGGCCTAATGAAGAACTGTTTTTT. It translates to CASSGRLRGPNEELFF.

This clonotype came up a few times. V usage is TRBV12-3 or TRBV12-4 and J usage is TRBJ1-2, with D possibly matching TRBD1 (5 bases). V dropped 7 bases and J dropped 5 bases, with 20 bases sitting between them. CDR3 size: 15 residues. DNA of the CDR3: TGTGCCAGCACCTTAGGTGTGGGGGACGGGTATGGCTACACCTTC. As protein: CASTLGVGDGYGYTF.

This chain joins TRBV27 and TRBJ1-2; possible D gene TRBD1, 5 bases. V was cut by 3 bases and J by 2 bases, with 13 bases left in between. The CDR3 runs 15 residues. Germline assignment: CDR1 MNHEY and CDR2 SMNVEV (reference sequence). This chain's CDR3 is CASSFGGALNYGYTF. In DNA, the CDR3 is TGTGCCAGCAGTTTCGGCGGGGCCCTAAACTATGGCTACACCTTC.

The CDR3 region has the DNA TGTGCCAGCAGCCAAGTTGATACAGGTGGCTACACCTTC. Protein product: CASSQVDTGGYTF. The J gene is TRBJ1-2, the V gene TRBV3-1, with D possibly being TRBD1 (5 bases). Germline V lookup: CDR1 LGHDT, CDR2 YNNKEL (reference sequence). Trimming removed 1 base at V and 7 bases at J, with 10 bases between. The CDR3 consists of 13 residues.

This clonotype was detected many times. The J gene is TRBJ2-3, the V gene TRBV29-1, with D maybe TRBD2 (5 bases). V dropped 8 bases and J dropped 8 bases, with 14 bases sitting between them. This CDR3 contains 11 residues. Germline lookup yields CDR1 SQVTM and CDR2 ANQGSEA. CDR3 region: CSILEGGTQYF. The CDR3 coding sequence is TGCAGCATCTTAGAGGGCGGTACGCAGTATTTT.